Sequencing of this TCR beta chain was carried out in a study of blood T cell repertoires in COVID-19. Turning to the study itself: Acute-phase and convalescent COVID-19 samples originated in the United States, Italy and Spain.

Germline V gene lookup returns CDR1 LGHNT and CDR2 FRNRAP. The CDR3 sequence is 16 residues long. V was trimmed by 0 bases and J by 0 bases, leaving 11 bases between them. Clinical history reported by participants formed the basis on which cohorts were assigned. In the authors' workflow: The assay estimated nucleated cells by amplifying reference gene primers. Some clones are missing from TCRdb's copy, which holds only in-frame ones; the method was immunoSEQ multiplex PCR. Clone size and the V and J calls come from that table; the DNA yielded D and trimming. The repertoire consists of fewer than 300,000 clones, with roughly 88% occurring once and the leading ten covering about 2.3%.

This chain links TRBV12-5 with TRBJ1-1, with D unresolved. The source material was PBMCs or T cells enriched from blood (not recorded which). The sequence was obtained from a middle-aged woman with acute COVID-19. In DNA, the CDR3 is TGTGCTAGTGGTTTGGTACTGTCCGGTATGAACACTGAAGCTTTCTTT. Its translation: CASGLVLSGMNTEAFF.